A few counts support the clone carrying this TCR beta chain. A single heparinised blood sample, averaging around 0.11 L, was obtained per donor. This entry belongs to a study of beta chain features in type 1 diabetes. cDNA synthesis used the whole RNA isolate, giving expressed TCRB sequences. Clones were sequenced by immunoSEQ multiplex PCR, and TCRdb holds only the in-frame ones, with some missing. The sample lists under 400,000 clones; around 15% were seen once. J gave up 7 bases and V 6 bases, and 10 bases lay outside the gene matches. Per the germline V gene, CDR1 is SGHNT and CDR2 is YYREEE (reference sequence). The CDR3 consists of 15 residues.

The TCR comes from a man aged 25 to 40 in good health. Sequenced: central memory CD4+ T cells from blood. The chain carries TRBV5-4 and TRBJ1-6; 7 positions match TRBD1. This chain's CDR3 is CASTIQGQSNSPLHF. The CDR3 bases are TGTGCCAGCACCATACAGGGGCAATCAAATTCACCCCTCCACTTT.